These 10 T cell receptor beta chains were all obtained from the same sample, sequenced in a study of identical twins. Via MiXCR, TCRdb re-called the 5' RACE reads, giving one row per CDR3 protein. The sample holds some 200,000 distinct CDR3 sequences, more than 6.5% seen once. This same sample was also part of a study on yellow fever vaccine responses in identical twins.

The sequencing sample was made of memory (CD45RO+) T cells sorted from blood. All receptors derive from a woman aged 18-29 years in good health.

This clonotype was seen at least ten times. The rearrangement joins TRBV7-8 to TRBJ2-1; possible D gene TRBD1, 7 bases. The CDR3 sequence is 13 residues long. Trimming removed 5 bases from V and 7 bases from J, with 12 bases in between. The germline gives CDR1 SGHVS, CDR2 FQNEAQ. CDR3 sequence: CASSATGRNEQFF. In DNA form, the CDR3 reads TGTGCCAGCAGCGCGACAGGGAGGAATGAGCAGTTCTTC.

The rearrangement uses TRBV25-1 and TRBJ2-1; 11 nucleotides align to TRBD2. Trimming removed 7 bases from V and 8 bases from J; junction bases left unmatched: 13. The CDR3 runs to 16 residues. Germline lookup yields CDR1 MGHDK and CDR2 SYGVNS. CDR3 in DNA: TGTGCCAGCACCGCTGCCACTAGCGGGAGAGGGTATGAGCAGTTCTTC. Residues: CASTAATSGRGYEQFF.

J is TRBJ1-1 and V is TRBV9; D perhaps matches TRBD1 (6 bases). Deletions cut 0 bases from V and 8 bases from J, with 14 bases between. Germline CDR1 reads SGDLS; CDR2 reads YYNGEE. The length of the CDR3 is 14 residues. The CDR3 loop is CASSVATGGAEAFF. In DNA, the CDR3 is TGTGCCAGCAGCGTAGCTACGGGGGGCGCGGAAGCTTTCTTT.

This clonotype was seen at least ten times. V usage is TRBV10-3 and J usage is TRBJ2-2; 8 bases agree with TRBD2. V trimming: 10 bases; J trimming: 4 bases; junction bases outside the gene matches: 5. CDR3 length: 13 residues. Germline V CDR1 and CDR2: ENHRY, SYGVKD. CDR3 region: CATEAGVTGELFF. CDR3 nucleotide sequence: TGTGCCACCGAAGCGGGAGTCACCGGGGAGCTGTTTTTT.

In nucleotides, the CDR3 is TGCAGCGTTTATTCAGGGGGGGAGACCCAGTACTTC. Its translation: CSVYSGGETQYF. This chain joins TRBV29-1 and TRBJ2-5; D is perhaps TRBD1 (7 bases). Trimming removed 5 bases from V and 5 bases from J, with 12 bases in between. CDR1 SQVTM and CDR2 ANQGSEA come from the germline V gene. The CDR3 is 12 amino acids.

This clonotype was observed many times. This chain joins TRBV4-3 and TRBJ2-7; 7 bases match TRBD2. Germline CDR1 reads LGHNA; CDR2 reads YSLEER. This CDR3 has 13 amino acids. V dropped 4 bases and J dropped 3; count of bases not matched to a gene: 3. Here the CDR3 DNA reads TGCGCCAGCAGCCTAGAGCGGGGCTACGAGCAGTACTTC. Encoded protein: CASSLERGYEQYF.

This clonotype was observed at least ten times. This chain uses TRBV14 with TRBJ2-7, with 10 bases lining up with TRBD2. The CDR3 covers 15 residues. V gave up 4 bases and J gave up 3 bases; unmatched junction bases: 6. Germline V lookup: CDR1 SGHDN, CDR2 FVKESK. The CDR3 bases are TGTGCCAGCAGCCGGAATCTAGCGGGGGACTACGAGCAGTACTTC. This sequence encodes CASSRNLAGDYEQYF.

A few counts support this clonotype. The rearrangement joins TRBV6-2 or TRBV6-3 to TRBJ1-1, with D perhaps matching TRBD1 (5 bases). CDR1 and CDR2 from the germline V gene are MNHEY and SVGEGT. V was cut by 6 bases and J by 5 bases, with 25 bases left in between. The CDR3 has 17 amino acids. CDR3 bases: TGTGCCAGCAGGACAGACATCCCCTATCCCACTAATACTGAAGCTTTCTTT. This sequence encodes CASRTDIPYPTNTEAFF.

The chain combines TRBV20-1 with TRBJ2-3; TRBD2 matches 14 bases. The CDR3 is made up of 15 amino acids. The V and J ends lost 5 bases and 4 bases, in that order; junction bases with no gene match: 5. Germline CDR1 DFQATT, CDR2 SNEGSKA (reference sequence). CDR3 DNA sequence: TGCAGTGCTTTTGGACTAGCGGGGGGCCCAGATACGCAGTATTTT. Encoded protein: CSAFGLAGGPDTQYF.

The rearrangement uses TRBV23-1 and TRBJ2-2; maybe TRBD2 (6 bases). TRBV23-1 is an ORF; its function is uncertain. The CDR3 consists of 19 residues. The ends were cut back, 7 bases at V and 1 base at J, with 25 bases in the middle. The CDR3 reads CASTHDDSGERMNTGELFF. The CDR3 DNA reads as TGCGCCAGCACCCACGATGACTCGGGGGAAAGGATGAACACCGGGGAGCTGTTTTTT.